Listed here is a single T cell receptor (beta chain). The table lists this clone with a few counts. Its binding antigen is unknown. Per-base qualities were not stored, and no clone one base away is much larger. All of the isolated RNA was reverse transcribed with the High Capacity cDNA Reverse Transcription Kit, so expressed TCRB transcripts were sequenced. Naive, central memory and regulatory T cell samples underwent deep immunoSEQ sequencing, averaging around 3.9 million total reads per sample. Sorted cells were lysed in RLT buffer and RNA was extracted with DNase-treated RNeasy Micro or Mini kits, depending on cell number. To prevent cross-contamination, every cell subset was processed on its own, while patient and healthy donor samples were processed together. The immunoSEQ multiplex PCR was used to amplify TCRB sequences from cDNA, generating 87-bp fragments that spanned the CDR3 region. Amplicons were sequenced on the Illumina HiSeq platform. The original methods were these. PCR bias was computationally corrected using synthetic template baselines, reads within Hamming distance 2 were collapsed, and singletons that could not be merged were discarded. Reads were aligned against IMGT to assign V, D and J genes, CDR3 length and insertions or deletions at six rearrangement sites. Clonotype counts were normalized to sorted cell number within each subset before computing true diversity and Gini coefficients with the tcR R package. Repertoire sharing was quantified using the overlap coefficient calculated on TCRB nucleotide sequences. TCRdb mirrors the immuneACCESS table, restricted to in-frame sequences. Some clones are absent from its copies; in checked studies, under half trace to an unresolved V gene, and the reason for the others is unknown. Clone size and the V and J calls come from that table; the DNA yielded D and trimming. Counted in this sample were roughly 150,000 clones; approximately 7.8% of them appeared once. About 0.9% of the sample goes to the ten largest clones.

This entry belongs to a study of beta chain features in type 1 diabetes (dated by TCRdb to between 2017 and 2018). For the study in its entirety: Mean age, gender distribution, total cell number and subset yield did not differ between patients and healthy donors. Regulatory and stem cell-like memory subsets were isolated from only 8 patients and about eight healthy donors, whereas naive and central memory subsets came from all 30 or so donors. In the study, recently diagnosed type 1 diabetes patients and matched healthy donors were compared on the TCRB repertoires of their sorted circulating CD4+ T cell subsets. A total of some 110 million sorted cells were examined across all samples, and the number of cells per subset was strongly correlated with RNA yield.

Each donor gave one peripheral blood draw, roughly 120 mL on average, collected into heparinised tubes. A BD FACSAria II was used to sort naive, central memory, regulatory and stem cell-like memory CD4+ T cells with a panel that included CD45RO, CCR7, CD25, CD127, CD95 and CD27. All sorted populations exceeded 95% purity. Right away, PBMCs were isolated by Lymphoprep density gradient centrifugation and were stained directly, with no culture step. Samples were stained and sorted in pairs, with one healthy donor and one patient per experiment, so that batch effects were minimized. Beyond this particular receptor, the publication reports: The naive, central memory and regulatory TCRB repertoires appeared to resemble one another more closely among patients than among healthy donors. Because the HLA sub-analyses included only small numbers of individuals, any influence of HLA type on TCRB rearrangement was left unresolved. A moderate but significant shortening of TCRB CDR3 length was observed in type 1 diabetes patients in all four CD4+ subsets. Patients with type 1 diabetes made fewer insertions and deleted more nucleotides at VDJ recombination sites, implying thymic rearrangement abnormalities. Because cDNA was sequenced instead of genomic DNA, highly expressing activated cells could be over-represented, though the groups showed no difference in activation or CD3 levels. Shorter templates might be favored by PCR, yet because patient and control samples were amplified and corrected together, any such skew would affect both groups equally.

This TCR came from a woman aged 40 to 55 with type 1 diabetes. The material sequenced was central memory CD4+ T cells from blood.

The CDR3 has the sequence CASSPTGPNQPQHF. The base sequence is TGTGCCAGCAGCCCTACAGGACCCAACCAGCCCCAGCATTTT. The chain is assembled from TRBV7-3 and TRBJ1-5; the best D guess is TRBD1, with 5 bases matching. Trimming at the junction amounts to 5 bases on V and 7 bases on J, and the germline ends lie 15 bases apart. Including cysteine and phenylalanine, the CDR3 has 14 amino acids. Only CDR3 DNA is held: 42 bases, read in frame from base 1. The germline V gene sets CDR1 to SGHTA and CDR2 to FQGTGA.